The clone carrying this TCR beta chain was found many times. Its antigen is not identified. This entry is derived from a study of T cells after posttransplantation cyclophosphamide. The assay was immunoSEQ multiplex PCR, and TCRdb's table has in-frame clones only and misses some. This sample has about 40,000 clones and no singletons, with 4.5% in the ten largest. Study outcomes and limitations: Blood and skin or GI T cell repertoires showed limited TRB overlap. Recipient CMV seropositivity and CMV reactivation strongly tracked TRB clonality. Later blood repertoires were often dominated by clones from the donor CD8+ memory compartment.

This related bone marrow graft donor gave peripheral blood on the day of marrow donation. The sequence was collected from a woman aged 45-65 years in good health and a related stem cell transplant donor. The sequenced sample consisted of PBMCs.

For the CDR3, the DNA is TGTGCCAGCAGGTCAACAGGGGGAAACTATGGCTACACCTTC. This translates into CASRSTGGNYGYTF. The rearrangement links TRBV28 to TRBJ1-2; 8 nucleotides agree with TRBD1. The trim removed 6 bases at V and 2 bases at J, leaving 5 bases unmatched. The CDR3 has 14 residues. Germline V gives CDR1 MDHEN, CDR2 SYDVKM.